These 4 T cell receptor beta chains were sequenced from one sample in a study of T-cell memory formation after mild COVID-19 (dated by TCRdb to about 2021). Library construction relied on 5' RACE. Sequenced using an Illumina NovaSeq 6000. Starting from the raw public reads, TCRdb applied fastp trimming at Q25, assembled clones with MiXCR and retained in-frame beta chains. CDR3 protein sequences are deduplicated, and each keeps its most common genes and DNA. Counted in this sample were 550,000 to 700,000 distinct CDR3 sequences; 15% to 20% of them appeared once. The ten largest clones add up to 8.1% of the sample. Specimen: PBMCs or a T cell subset sorted from them (not recorded which). The receptors were gathered from an adult woman who had mild COVID-19 (a few samples of this study predate the infection). The sample titles of this study are shuffled in the database, so cell type and time point are left out; the donor was told from shared clones.

This rearrangement joins TRBV7-2 to TRBJ2-4, with D possibly being TRBD2 (5 bases). Deletions cut 0 bases from V and 8 bases from J, with 11 bases between. CDR1 SGHTA and CDR2 FQGNSA come from the germline V gene. The CDR3 is 14 amino acids. Here the CDR3 DNA reads TGTGCCAGCAGCTTAGCAACCGGGATCGACATTCAGTACTTC. Its translation is CASSLATGIDIQYF.

The count of this clonotype is one. V and J are TRBV19 and TRBJ1-1; D not certain. Germline assignment: CDR1 LNHDA and CDR2 SQIVND (reference sequence). V lost 1 base to trimming and J lost 4 bases, with 7 bases between them. This CDR3 is built from 13 residues. For the CDR3, the DNA is TGTGCCAGTAGTATAGGTAGGAGCACTGAAGCTTTCTTT. Amino acids: CASSIGRSTEAFF.

The gene calls are TRBV12-3 or TRBV12-4 and TRBJ1-1; no definite D call. V lost 6 bases and J 5 bases, leaving 19 bases between the germline ends. The CDR3 loop spans 15 amino acids. The CDR3 sequence: CASSHTTLGRTEAFF. Written as DNA, the CDR3 is TGTGCCAGCAGCCACACCACCTTAGGCAGGACTGAAGCTTTCTTT.

This clonotype has only a few counts. This chain joins TRBV27 and TRBJ2-7, with a possible D match to TRBD2 (5 bases). Germline CDR1 reads MNHEY; CDR2 reads SMNVEV (reference sequence). Trimming pared 3 bases from V and 3 bases from J, leaving 15 bases between. The CDR3 contains 15 residues. The CDR3 is CASSLLGERSYEQYF. The CDR3 coding sequence is TGTGCCAGCAGTTTGTTGGGAGAGCGGAGCTACGAGCAGTACTTC.